These 7 T cell receptor beta chains were all obtained from the same sample, sequenced in a study of CD8+ T cells in alopecia areata. cDNA serving as the sequencing template came from extracted, reverse transcribed RNA. Clones were sequenced by immunoSEQ multiplex PCR, and TCRdb holds only the in-frame ones, with some missing. The sample consists of around 210,000 clones, just over 55% of them appearing once. The sample taken for sequencing was CD8+ T cells sorted from blood. These receptors came from a human donor in good health.

This clone was recorded a few times. This chain joins TRBV4-1 and TRBJ2-7; TRBD2 agrees at 7 bases. The junction had 6 bases not matched to a gene; V was cut back by 4 bases and J by 6 bases. Germline CDR1 MGHRA, CDR2 YSYEKL. CDR3 length: 13 residues. The CDR3 loop is CASSLSGGSEQYF. The CDR3 DNA reads TGCGCCAGCAGCCTCTCCGGCGGGAGCGAGCAGTACTTC.

This clone was recorded a few times. This sequence joins TRBV13 and TRBJ2-7; a possible D gene is TRBD1 (5 bases). The V and J ends lost 5 bases and 2 bases respectively, with 13 bases between them. This CDR3 is built from 14 residues. Germline CDR1 PRHDT, CDR2 FYEKMQ (reference sequence). The CDR3 DNA reads TGTGCCAGCAGCCCCCCGACAGATACCTACGAGCAGTACTTC. It is translated as CASSPPTDTYEQYF. The full variable domain, with the rest looked up from reference TRBV13 and TRBJ2-7, is AAGVIQSPRHLIKEKRETATLKCYPIPRHDTVYWYQQGPGQDPQFLISFYEKMQSDKGSIPDRFSAQQFSDYHSELNMSSLELGDSALYFCASSPPTDTYEQYFGPGTRLTVT.

The sample holds many counts of this clone. The chain employs TRBV6-1 and TRBJ2-1; perhaps D is TRBD1 or TRBD2 (6 bases each). Per the germline V gene, CDR1 is MNHNS and CDR2 is SASEGT. V was pared by 9 bases and J by 8 bases, with 20 bases between. This CDR3 is 14 amino acids long. The CDR3 reads CASSTGEGGDEQFF. In nucleotides, the CDR3 is TGTGCCAGTTCGACAGGAGAAGGAGGGGATGAGCAGTTCTTC.

This chain links TRBV30 with TRBJ2-1; D is possibly TRBD2 (6 bases). The CDR3 spans 13 residues. The V gene lost 2 bases and the J gene lost 10 bases, with 15 bases spanning the gap. In germline, CDR1 is GTSNPN, CDR2 SVGIG (reference sequence). The CDR3 DNA follows: TGTGCCTGGAGTCCAGGGACCGGAGGGGAGCAGTTCTTC. Its translation: CAWSPGTGGEQFF.

This chain connects TRBV4-1 to TRBJ2-1; no definite D call. CDR3 length: 16 amino acids. Germline CDR1 reads MGHRA; CDR2 reads YSYEKL. Trimming left V 2 bases short and J 0 bases short, with 11 bases between. The CDR3 here is CASSQKLASSYNEQFF. The CDR3 bases are TGCGCCAGCAGCCAAAAGCTGGCCAGCTCCTACAATGAGCAGTTCTTC.

J is TRBJ1-5 and V is TRBV29-1, with D maybe TRBD1 (6 bases). CDR1 and CDR2 (germline): SQVTM, ANQGSEA. Trimming took off 8 bases at V and 0 bases at J, with 14 bases between the two ends. The CDR3 has 14 residues. This chain's CDR3 is CSTRGYHSNQPQHF. CDR3 sequence (DNA): TGCAGCACAAGGGGGTACCATAGCAATCAGCCCCAGCATTTT.

V usage is TRBV7-8 and J usage is TRBJ2-3; D uncertain. Trimming removed 1 base at V and 4 bases at J, with 15 bases between. The length of the CDR3 is 16 residues. The germline V gene encodes CDR1 SGHVS and CDR2 FQNEAQ. In DNA, the CDR3 is TGTGCCAGCAGCTTAGGACCCCAGCAATTCCCAGATACGCAGTATTTT. Its translation is CASSLGPQQFPDTQYF.